The 3 T cell receptor beta chains reported below all come from one sample, sequenced in a study of post-analysis software for immune sequencing data (dated by TCRdb to the mid-2010s). The antigens these receptors bind are not known. To prepare the library, PCR was applied. The sample was run on an Illumina HiSeq 2500. To reduce PCR and sequencing biases, unique molecular identifiers were built into the TCR beta cDNA libraries. In-frame beta chains were kept once TCRdb had trimmed the public reads at Q25 with fastp and called clones with MiXCR. Here each entry gathers all rows of one CDR3 protein and keeps the most common genes and DNA. For this sample there are 450,000 to 650,000 distinct CDR3 sequences; about 44% appear just once. Of the sample, 1.5% to 2% is held by the ten largest clones. What the authors observed across the whole study: Significantly higher frequencies in patients than in controls were found for roughly 5 TRBV segments, including TRBV5-6, TRBV5-1 and TRBV20-1.

Sequenced input: blood. These receptors were taken from a girl under 18 with multiple sclerosis.

The genes are TRBV12-3 or TRBV12-4 and TRBJ2-3, with TRBD1 identical over 7 bases. Trimming at V came to 6 bases and at J to 2 bases, leaving 11 bases not matched to a gene. The CDR3 loop spans 16 amino acids. The CDR3 nucleotides are TGTGCCAGCAGCCTGACAGGGCCCCTCCTCACAGATACGCAGTATTTT. This codes for CASSLTGPLLTDTQYF.

The gene calls are TRBV20-1 and TRBJ1-1; D is undetermined. V dropped 3 bases and J dropped 1 base, with 21 bases sitting between them. CDR3 length: 17 amino acids. Germline assignment: CDR1 DFQATT and CDR2 SNEGSKA (reference sequence). CDR3 in amino acids: CSARTETVIVGNTEAFF. CDR3 nucleotide sequence: TGCAGTGCTAGGACCGAAACTGTTATAGTGGGGAACACTGAAGCTTTCTTT.

This clonotype showed up just a few times. V and J are TRBV11-2 and TRBJ2-3, with 13 positions matching TRBD2. Germline V lookup: CDR1 SGHAT, CDR2 FQNNGV. The CDR3 extends over 15 amino acids. Trimming took 5 bases from V and 4 from J; bases not matched to a gene: 3. CDR3 loop: CASSPLAGGSDTQYF. For the CDR3, the DNA is TGTGCCAGCAGCCCACTAGCGGGAGGGTCAGATACGCAGTATTTT.